One sample yielded the 24 T cell receptor beta chains listed below, sequenced in a study of T cells in Graves' hyperthyroidism and ophthalmopathy. Amplification yielded TCR beta CDR3 regions, with RNA transcripts as the source. Researchers ran a first-round RT-PCR on the TCR CDR3 using the HTBI primer set. TCRdb re-analysed the multiplex PCR reads in MiXCR, keeping a single row per CDR3 protein. The sample holds about 570,000 distinct CDR3 sequences, about half seen once. Sequenced material: peripheral blood or thyroid tissue (not recorded which). Every receptor here comes from an adult woman with Graves' disease, either hyperthyroidism or ophthalmopathy (not recorded which).

This clonotype showed up many times. The CDR3 bases are TGTGCCAGCAGTTCCGGGACTCTCTCATGGGGGACCCAGTACTTC. Its protein is CASSSGTLSWGTQYF. The chain uses TRBV12-3 or TRBV12-4 and TRBJ2-5, with a tentative D call TRBD2 (6 bases). The length of the CDR3 is 15 residues. V dropped 4 bases and J dropped 7 bases, with 19 bases sitting between them.

The chain combines TRBV11-3 with TRBJ1-3, with D maybe TRBD1 (6 bases). Trimming removed 1 base at V and 8 bases at J, with 15 bases between. This CDR3 is 15 amino acids long. Germline V gives CDR1 SGHNT, CDR2 YENEEA. In nucleotides, the CDR3 is TGTGCCAGCAGCTTAGGGGGGGGACATGGCTACACCATATATTTT. Translating gives CASSLGGGHGYTIYF.

The chain employs TRBV20-1 and TRBJ2-7; 7 nucleotides line up with TRBD2. With V trimmed by 5 bases and J by 6 bases, 16 bases remained unmatched. CDR3 size: 15 residues. Germline V lookup: CDR1 DFQATT, CDR2 SNEGSKA (reference sequence). CDR3 in DNA: TGCAGTGCTGAGGAAATCGTAAAGCGGGACTCCGAGCAGTACTTC. Translated, it gives CSAEEIVKRDSEQYF.

This clonotype was counted ten times or more. The CDR3 DNA is TGCAGCGTTGTTTCGAACACTGAAGCTTTCTTT. Protein sequence: CSVVSNTEAFF. The V gene is TRBV29-1, the J gene TRBJ1-1; D is undetermined. The CDR3 contains 11 residues. Germline V gene sequence: CDR1 SQVTM, CDR2 ANQGSEA. The ends were cut back, 4 bases at V and 1 base at J, with 4 bases in the middle.

The gene calls are TRBV24-1 and TRBJ2-1, with a weak D call TRBD1 (6 bases). The V end was cut by 3 bases, the J end by 3 bases, with 17 bases between. The V gene's germline CDR1 is KGHDR and CDR2 SFDVKD. The CDR3 runs 17 residues. The CDR3 coding sequence is TGTGCCACCAGTGATAAAAGCGCCGGGACATTCTACAATGAGCAGTTCTTC. Translated: CATSDKSAGTFYNEQFF.

This clonotype was picked up many times. The chain is built from TRBV29-1 and TRBJ2-7; 8 bases map to TRBD2. In germline, CDR1 is SQVTM, CDR2 ANQGSEA. The V segment lost 5 bases and the J segment 3 bases; nucleotides outside the gene matches: 9. This CDR3 spans 14 amino acids. The CDR3 bases are TGCAGCGTTAGGTCTAGCGGGTCTGGCTACGAGCAGTACTTC. This sequence encodes CSVRSSGSGYEQYF.

This clonotype was seen a few times. A single base separates this from a much larger clone, so it may be a read error. J is TRBJ2-7 and V is TRBV7-9; D is perhaps TRBD1 or TRBD2 (5 bases each). Germline V gene sequence: CDR1 SEHNR, CDR2 FQNEAQ (reference sequence). The CDR3 runs to 13 residues. DNA of the CDR3: TGTGCCAGCAGCGTTGGTTTGGGGGTGGAGCAGGACTTC. Translating it yields CASSVGLGVEQDF. Variable domain in full (rest from reference TRBV7-9 and TRBJ2-7): DTGVSQNPRHKITKRGQNVTFRCDPISEHNRLYWYRQTLGQGPEFLTYFQNEAQLEKSRLLSDRFSAERPKGSFSTLEIQRTEQGDSAMYLCASSVGLGVEQDFGPGTRLTVT.

This clonotype was detected many times. This chain connects TRBV15 to TRBJ1-2, with no clear D. Per the germline V gene, CDR1 is LNHNV and CDR2 is YYDKDF (reference sequence). The V gene lost 1 base and the J gene lost 4 bases, with 10 bases spanning the gap. This CDR3 region has 14 residues. CDR3 sequence: CATSRALPSYGYTF. The DNA for the CDR3 is TGTGCCACCAGCAGAGCCCTTCCAAGCTATGGCTACACCTTC.

This rearrangement joins TRBV7-9 to TRBJ1-1; no clear D. The CDR3 spans 11 residues. CDR1 is SEHNR, CDR2 FQNEAQ, per germline (reference sequence). V lost 6 bases and J 6 bases, leaving 8 bases between the germline ends. The CDR3 coding sequence is TGTGCCAGCAGTTGGCAGGCTGAAGCTTTCTTT. Residues: CASSWQAEAFF.

This clonotype was observed many times. The chain carries TRBV7-6 and TRBJ1-2, with D unclear. The V end was cut by 1 base, the J end by 0 bases, with 6 bases between. The CDR3 runs to 14 residues. CDR1 SGHVS and CDR2 FNYEAQ come from the germline V gene. CDR3 sequence (DNA): TGTGCCAGCAGCTTAGGACAAGCTAACTATGGCTACACCTTC. It encodes CASSLGQANYGYTF.

This clonotype was counted a few times. The V and J genes are TRBV7-9 and TRBJ1-1; no definite D call. The V end lost 3 bases, the J end lost 7 bases, and 9 bases lay between the germline ends. The length of the CDR3 is 12 residues. Germline-derived CDR1 and CDR2 are SEHNR and FQNEAQ (reference sequence). The CDR3 nucleotides read TGTGCCAGCAGCTTCCTGGGTCGTGAAGCTTTCTTT. This codes for CASSFLGREAFF. Full variable domain (outside the CDR3, taken from reference TRBV7-9 and TRBJ1-1): DTGVSQNPRHKITKRGQNVTFRCDPISEHNRLYWYRQTLGQGPEFLTYFQNEAQLEKSRLLSDRFSAERPKGSFSTLEIQRTEQGDSAMYLCASSFLGREAFFGQGTRLTVV.

This clonotype was seen at least ten times. The V call is TRBV12-3 or TRBV12-4, the J call TRBJ2-7; no reliable D call. Trimming removed 2 bases at V and 6 bases at J, with 11 bases between. The CDR3 sequence is 13 residues long. In nucleotides, the CDR3 is TGTGCCAGCAGTTTACCGTATATGGCCGAGCAGTACTTC. This gives the protein CASSLPYMAEQYF.

The V gene is TRBV29-1, the J gene TRBJ2-5; D is unclear. The CDR3 consists of 16 residues. The germline V and J ends were trimmed by 6 bases and 7 bases, with 27 bases remaining between them. CDR1 and CDR2 from the germline V gene are SQVTM and ANQGSEA. The CDR3 nucleotides are TGCAGCGTGCAGCTCCTTCCTACCCTACCCAGAGGGACCCAGTACTTC. Translation gives CSVQLLPTLPRGTQYF.

This clonotype was detected many times. The V and J genes are TRBV6-8 and TRBJ2-5; D is unclear. The germline CDR1 and CDR2 sequences are MNHGY and SAAAGT. The CDR3 totals 16 residues. V dropped 4 bases and J dropped 5 bases, with 20 bases sitting between them. The CDR3 spells CASSSPRSPKHETQYF. The CDR3 DNA sequence: TGTGCCAGCAGTTCCCCGCGGAGTCCCAAACATGAGACCCAGTACTTC.

This sequence joins TRBV29-1 and TRBJ2-6; D is uncertain. This CDR3 comprises 10 residues. V lost 5 bases, J lost 6 bases, and 2 bases lay in between. Per germline, CDR1 SQVTM and CDR2 ANQGSEA. DNA for the CDR3: TGCAGCGTTCAGGCCAACGTCCTGACTTTC. It specifies CSVQANVLTF.

This clonotype was found many times. J is TRBJ1-4 and V is TRBV20-1; D is uncertain. Between the trimmed V and J ends, which lost 5 bases and 3 bases, there was a span of 7 bases. The CDR3 has 12 amino acids. CDR1 is DFQATT and CDR2 is SNEGSKA in the germline V gene (reference sequence). The CDR3 loop is CSAPLANEKLFF. Written as DNA, the CDR3 is TGCAGTGCTCCCTTGGCTAATGAAAAACTGTTTTTT.

Worth noting for this clonotype: Here the CDR3 omits its conserved ending phenylalanine or tryptophan, so a read error is the likely source. The limits of the CDR3 on the DNA are not certain, so only TCRdb's listed CDR3 is given. This chain joins TRBV19 and TRBJ1-1; TRBD1, the D gene given by the table, was not confirmed from the DNA. The germline gives CDR1 LNHDA, CDR2 SQIVND (reference sequence). The CDR3 numbers 13 amino acids, ends counted. Here the CDR3 reads CASSRLGTGAILS.

Notes on this clonotype: This may arise from a read error, as a much more abundant clone is one base away. The rearrangement uses TRBV29-1 and TRBJ2-7, with unresolved D. Germline-derived CDR1 and CDR2 are SQVTM and ANQGSEA. This CDR3 contains 13 residues. V was trimmed by 7 bases and J by 4 bases, leaving 17 bases between them. The CDR3 DNA follows: TGCAGCGCATTCCTTACCGAGGCGTACGAGCAGTACTTC. Translating it yields CSAFLTEAYEQYF.

The count of this clonotype is one. This chain connects TRBV29-1 to TRBJ2-7, with 11 nucleotides matching TRBD1. Germline CDR1 SQVTM, CDR2 ANQGSEA. The CDR3 extends over 14 amino acids. V shed 3 bases, J shed 3 bases, and the junction held 4 bases outside the gene matches. The CDR3 loop reads CSVEEGQGDYEQYF. The CDR3, as DNA: TGCAGCGTTGAGGAGGGACAGGGGGACTACGAGCAGTACTTC.

Details on this clonotype: The junction departs from germline at one end; a sequencing error may be responsible. The genes are TRBV6-6 and TRBJ1-2; no clear D. The CDR3 has 13 residues. The germline V gene has CDR1 MNHNY and CDR2 SVGAGI (reference sequence). CDR3 DNA: TGTGCCAGCTGTAAGGGCACTCGCTATGGCTATACCTTC. Translating it yields CASCKGTRYGYTF.

The CDR3 bases are TGTGCCAGCAGTGGAGAGCTTCCGGGAGAGACCCAGCATTTT. Translation: CASSGELPGETQHF. This chain joins TRBV2 and TRBJ1-5; D gene unclear. V dropped 4 bases and J dropped 11 bases, with 18 bases sitting between them. The germline V gene encodes CDR1 SNHLY and CDR2 FYNNEI. The CDR3 sequence is 14 residues long.

The chain is built from TRBV15 and TRBJ1-1; maybe TRBD1 (5 bases). The CDR3 has 14 residues. Per the germline V gene, CDR1 is LNHNV and CDR2 is YYDKDF (reference sequence). Trimming took off 5 bases at V and 2 bases at J, with 12 bases between the two ends. CDR3: CATSPNRDNTEAFF. The DNA of the CDR3 is TGTGCCACCAGCCCAAACCGGGACAACACTGAAGCTTTCTTT.

This clonotype was counted at least ten times. The genes are TRBV6-5 and TRBJ2-7, with 10 bases that match TRBD2. CDR1 MNHEY and CDR2 SVGAGI come from the germline V gene. The J segment lost 6 bases and the V segment lost 5 bases, leaving 1 base of the junction unmatched. CDR3 length: 12 amino acids. The CDR3 loop reads CASSRTSGEQYF. CDR3 sequence (DNA): TGTGCCAGCAGTAGGACTAGCGGCGAGCAGTACTTC.

As for this clonotype: The junction does not match germline at one end; this may be a read error. The rearrangement joins TRBV12-3 or TRBV12-4 to TRBJ1-2; D is unclear. This CDR3 contains 13 residues. CDR3 coding DNA: TGTGCCGGCAGCCTAGGTTCTTTCTATGGCTACACCTTC. It translates to CAGSLGSFYGYTF.